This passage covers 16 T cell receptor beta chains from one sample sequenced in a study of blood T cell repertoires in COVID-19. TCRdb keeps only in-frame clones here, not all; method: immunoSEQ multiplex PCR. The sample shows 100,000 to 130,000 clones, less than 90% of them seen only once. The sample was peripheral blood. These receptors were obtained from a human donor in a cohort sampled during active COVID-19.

The CDR3, as DNA: TGTGCCAGCAGCCAAGGCGGACAGGGGTTAAGAGGCACTGAAGCTTTCTTT. This codes for CASSQGGQGLRGTEAFF. This chain joins TRBV3-1 (or the pseudogene TRBV3-2) and TRBJ1-1; TRBD1 matches 9 bases. Trimming removed 1 base from V and 4 bases from J; junction bases left unmatched: 10. Germline V gene sequence: CDR1 LGHDT, CDR2 YNNKEL (reference sequence). CDR3 size: 17 residues.

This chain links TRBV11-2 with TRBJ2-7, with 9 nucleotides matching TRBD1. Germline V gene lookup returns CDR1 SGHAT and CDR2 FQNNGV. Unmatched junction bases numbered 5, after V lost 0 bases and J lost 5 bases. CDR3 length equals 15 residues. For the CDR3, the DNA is TGTGCCAGCAGCTTAGAACAGGGGGCTGTGCACGAGCAGTACTTC. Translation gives CASSLEQGAVHEQYF.

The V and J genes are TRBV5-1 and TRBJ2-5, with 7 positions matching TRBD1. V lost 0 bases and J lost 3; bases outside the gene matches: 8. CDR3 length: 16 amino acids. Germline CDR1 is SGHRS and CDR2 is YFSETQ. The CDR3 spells CASSLVGTRGKETQYF. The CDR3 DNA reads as TGCGCCAGCAGCTTGGTCGGCACCAGGGGGAAAGAGACCCAGTACTTC.

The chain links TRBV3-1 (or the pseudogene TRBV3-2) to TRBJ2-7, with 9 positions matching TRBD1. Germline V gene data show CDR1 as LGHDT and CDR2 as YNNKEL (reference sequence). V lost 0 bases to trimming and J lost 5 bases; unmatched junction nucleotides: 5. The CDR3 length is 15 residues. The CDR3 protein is CASSQDGRTGDEQYF. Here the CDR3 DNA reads TGTGCCAGCAGCCAAGATGGTCGGACAGGGGACGAGCAGTACTTC.

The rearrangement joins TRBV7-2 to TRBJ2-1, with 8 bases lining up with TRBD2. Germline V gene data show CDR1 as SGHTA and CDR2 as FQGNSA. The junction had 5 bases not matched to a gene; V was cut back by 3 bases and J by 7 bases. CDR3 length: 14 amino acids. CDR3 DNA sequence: TGTGCCAGCAGCTTTAACGTAGCGGGAAATGAGCAGTTCTTC. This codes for CASSFNVAGNEQFF.

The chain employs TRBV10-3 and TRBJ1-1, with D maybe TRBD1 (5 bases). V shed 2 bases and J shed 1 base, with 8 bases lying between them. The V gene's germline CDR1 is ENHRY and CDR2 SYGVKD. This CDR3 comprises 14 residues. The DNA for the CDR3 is TGTGCCATCAGTGAGATAACAGGGAACACTGAAGCTTTCTTT. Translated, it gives CAISEITGNTEAFF.

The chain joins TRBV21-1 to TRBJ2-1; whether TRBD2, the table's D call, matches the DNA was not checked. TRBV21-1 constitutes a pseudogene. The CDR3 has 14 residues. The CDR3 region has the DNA TGTGCCAGCAGCGCCCAACTCCTCGGCAATGAGCAGTTCTTC. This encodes CASSAQLLGNEQFF.

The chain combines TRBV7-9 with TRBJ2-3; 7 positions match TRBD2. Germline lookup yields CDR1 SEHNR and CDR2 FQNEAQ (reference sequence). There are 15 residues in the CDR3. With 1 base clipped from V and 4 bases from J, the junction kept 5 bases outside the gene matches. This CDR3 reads CASSLGTSTADTQYF. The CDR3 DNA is TGTGCCAGCAGCTTAGGGACTAGTACCGCAGATACGCAGTATTTT. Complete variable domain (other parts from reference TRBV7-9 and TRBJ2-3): DTGVSQNPRHKITKRGQNVTFRCDPISEHNRLYWYRQTLGQGPEFLTYFQNEAQLEKSRLLSDRFSAERPKGSFSTLEIQRTEQGDSAMYLCASSLGTSTADTQYFGPGTRLTVL.

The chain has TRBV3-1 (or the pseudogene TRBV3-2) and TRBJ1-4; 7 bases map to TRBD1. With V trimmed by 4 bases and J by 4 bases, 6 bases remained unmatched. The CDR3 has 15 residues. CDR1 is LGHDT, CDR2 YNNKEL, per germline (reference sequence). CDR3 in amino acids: CASSPLGQINEKLFF. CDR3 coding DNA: TGTGCCAGCAGCCCACTGGGACAGATTAATGAAAAACTGTTTTTT.

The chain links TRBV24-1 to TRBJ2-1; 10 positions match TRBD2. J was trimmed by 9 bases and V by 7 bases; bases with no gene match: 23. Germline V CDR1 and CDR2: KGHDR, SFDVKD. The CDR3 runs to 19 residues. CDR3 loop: CATSLGTGVGLAGASEQFF. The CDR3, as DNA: TGTGCCACCAGCTTGGGAACAGGGGTTGGGCTAGCGGGAGCTAGTGAGCAGTTCTTC.

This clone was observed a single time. CDR3 sequence reads: CASSKPGFEQFF. The DNA for the CDR3 is TGTGCCAGCAGTAAGCCAGGGTTTGAGCAGTTCTTC. The chain links TRBV27 to TRBJ2-1, with a possible D match to TRBD1 (5 bases). The V and J ends lost 5 bases and 9 bases respectively, with 11 bases between them. The germline V gene encodes CDR1 MNHEY and CDR2 SMNVEV (reference sequence). The CDR3 is 12 amino acids.

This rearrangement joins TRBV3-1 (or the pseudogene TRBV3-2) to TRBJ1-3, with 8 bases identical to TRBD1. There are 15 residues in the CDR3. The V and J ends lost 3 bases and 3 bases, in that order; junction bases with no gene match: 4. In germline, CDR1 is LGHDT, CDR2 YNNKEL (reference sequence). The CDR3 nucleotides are TGTGCCAGCAGCCAGTCAGGGGGCGGTGGAAACACCATATATTTT. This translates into CASSQSGGGGNTIYF.

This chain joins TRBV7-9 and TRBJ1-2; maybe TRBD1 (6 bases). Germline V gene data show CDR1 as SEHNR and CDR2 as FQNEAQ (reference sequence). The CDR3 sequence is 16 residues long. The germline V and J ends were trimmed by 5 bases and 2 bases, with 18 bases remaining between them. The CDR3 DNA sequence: TGTGCCAGCAGCAATAGCCAAGGGACACTGAACTATGGCTACACCTTC. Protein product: CASSNSQGTLNYGYTF.

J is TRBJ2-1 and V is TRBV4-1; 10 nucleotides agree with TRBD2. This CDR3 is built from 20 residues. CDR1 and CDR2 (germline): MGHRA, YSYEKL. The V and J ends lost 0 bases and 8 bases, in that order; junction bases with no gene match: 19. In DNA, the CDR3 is TGCGCCAGCAGCCAAGATCGGGGGCGGAGCGGGAGGGCCAGCAGTCATGAGCAGTTCTTC. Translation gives CASSQDRGRSGRASSHEQFF.

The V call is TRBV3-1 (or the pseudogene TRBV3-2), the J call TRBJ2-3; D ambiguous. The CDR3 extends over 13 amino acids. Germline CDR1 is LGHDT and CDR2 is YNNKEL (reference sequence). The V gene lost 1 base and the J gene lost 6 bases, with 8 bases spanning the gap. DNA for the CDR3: TGTGCCAGCAGCCAAGCCCTCCCGGATACGCAGTATTTT. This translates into CASSQALPDTQYF.

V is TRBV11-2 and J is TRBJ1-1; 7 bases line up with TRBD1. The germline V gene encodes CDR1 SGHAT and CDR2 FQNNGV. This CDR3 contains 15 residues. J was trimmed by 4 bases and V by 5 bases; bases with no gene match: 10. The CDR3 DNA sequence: TGTGCCAGCAGCCCGAGACAGGGCCTCTTCACTGAAGCTTTCTTT. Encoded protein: CASSPRQGLFTEAFF.